This T cell receptor beta chain derives from a study of post-analysis software for immune sequencing data. Study-wide points: For normalized Chao1 diversity, multiple sclerosis patients scored significantly lower than controls did. In patients, TRBV5-6, TRBV5-1 and TRBV20-1 belonged to five or six TRBV segments found more frequently than in controls.

To note about this clonotype: Its antigen is unknown.

Prepared TCR beta cDNA libraries contained unique molecular identifiers. TCRdb reprocessed the PCR reads via MiXCR and lists one record per CDR3 protein. The data show 160,000 or so distinct CDR3 sequences, around 34% seen once. Germline CDR1 is ENHRY and CDR2 is SYGVKD. The CDR3 loop spans 15 amino acids. V was clipped by 0 bases and J by 1 base, with 9 bases between them. The sequences come from blood, collected after autologous hematopoietic stem cell transplantation. The TCR was taken from a girl aged 10 to 17 with multiple sclerosis. The rearrangement uses TRBV10-3 and TRBJ1-2; weak D call: TRBD1 (5 bases). CDR3 sequence reads: CAISESWGINYGYTF. The CDR3, as DNA: TGTGCCATCAGTGAGTCATGGGGGATTAACTATGGCTACACCTTC.